This T cell receptor beta chain derives from a study of beta chain features in type 1 diabetes (dated by TCRdb to the late 2010s). Describing the broader study: Mean age, gender distribution, total cell number and subset yield did not differ between patients and healthy donors. Regulatory and stem cell-like memory subsets were isolated from only 8 patients and 8 healthy donors, whereas naive and central memory subsets came from all 30 or so donors. The study compared TCRB repertoires of sorted circulating CD4+ T cell subsets between recently diagnosed type 1 diabetes patients and matched healthy donors. A total of 107,917,701 sorted cells were examined across all samples, and the number of cells per subset was strongly correlated with RNA yield. Summary of the overall study and its limitations: Because cDNA rather than genomic DNA was sequenced, highly expressing activated cells could have been over-represented, although no difference in activation and CD3 levels was found between groups. Patients with type 1 diabetes made fewer insertions and deleted more nucleotides at VDJ recombination sites, implying thymic rearrangement abnormalities. Type 1 diabetes patients showed a moderate but significant shortening of TCRB CDR3 length in all four CD4+ subsets. HLA sub-analyses involved small numbers of individuals, so any influence of HLA type on TCRB rearrangement remained unresolved. The naive, central memory and regulatory TCRB repertoires appeared to resemble one another more closely among patients than among healthy donors. PCR may preferentially amplify shorter templates, but because patient and control samples were amplified and corrected together, any resulting skew would affect both groups equally.

Note on this clone: The target of this receptor is not known. No much larger clone exists at a distance of one base, and base qualities are not known.

The High Capacity cDNA Reverse Transcription Kit was used to reverse transcribe all of the isolated RNA, meaning that expressed TCRB transcripts were what got sequenced. Deep immunoSEQ sequencing was applied to naive, central memory and regulatory T cell samples, giving an average of roughly 3.5 million total reads per sample. After sorted cells were lysed in RLT buffer, RNA was extracted with DNase-treated RNeasy Micro or Mini kits, with the choice depending on cell number. Each cell subset was processed separately to prevent cross-contamination, with patient and healthy donor samples processed together. TCRB sequences were amplified from cDNA with the immunoSEQ multiplex PCR, producing 87-bp fragments spanning the CDR3 region. The amplicons were sequenced using the Illumina HiSeq platform. The authors processed their data as follows. Synthetic template baselines were used to correct PCR bias computationally, reads within Hamming distance 2 were collapsed together, and singletons that could not be merged were discarded. Reads were aligned against IMGT to assign V, D and J genes, CDR3 length and insertions or deletions at six rearrangement sites. Within each subset, clonotype counts were normalized to the number of sorted cells before true diversity and Gini coefficients were calculated with the tcR R package. The overlap coefficient, calculated on TCRB nucleotide sequences, was used to quantify repertoire sharing. As a proxy for the pre-selection repertoire, out-of-frame TCRB sequences from naive cells were analyzed. Imported from immuneACCESS, the table was reduced by TCRdb to in-frame sequences with V and J called. These copies leave out some clones; in studies compared against another copy, an unresolved V gene accounts for under half, and the cause of the remainder is not known. D and trimming come from the DNA, and the V and J calls and clone size come from that table. The sample includes roughly 250,000 clones, with around 21% observed a single time. Clones ranked in the top ten supply about 0.027% of the sample.

Each donor gave one peripheral blood draw, averaging roughly 100 mL, which was collected into heparinised tubes. A BD FACSAria II and a panel including CD45RO, CCR7, CD25, CD127, CD95 and CD27 were used to sort naive, central memory, regulatory and stem cell-like memory CD4+ T cells. A purity above 95% was achieved for all sorted populations. PBMCs were isolated right away by Lymphoprep density gradient centrifugation and were stained directly, without culture. So that batch effects would be minimized, each experiment stained and sorted samples in pairs, pairing one healthy donor with one patient. The sample taken for sequencing was naive CD4+ T cells from blood. According to the study, the label for this sample's cell subset or site signals: true naive CD4+ T cells. This TCR was recovered from a woman aged 40 to 50 with type 1 diabetes.

This receptor has the CDR3 CASSLSGVGGGQYF. At the DNA level, the sequence is TGTGCCAGCAGCTTATCAGGGGTTGGAGGAGGGCAGTACTTC. Recombination linked TRBV5-6 to TRBJ2-7; TRBD1 is a weak D gene call, 6 bases matching. V loses 2 bases of germline sequence and J loses 9 bases, and the interval between the two ends is 18 bases. From the germline V gene, CDR1 is SGHDT and CDR2 is YYEEEE. Including the terminal cysteine and phenylalanine, the CDR3 comprises 14 residues. The sequence is cut down to CDR3 DNA, 42 bases in frame from base 1.